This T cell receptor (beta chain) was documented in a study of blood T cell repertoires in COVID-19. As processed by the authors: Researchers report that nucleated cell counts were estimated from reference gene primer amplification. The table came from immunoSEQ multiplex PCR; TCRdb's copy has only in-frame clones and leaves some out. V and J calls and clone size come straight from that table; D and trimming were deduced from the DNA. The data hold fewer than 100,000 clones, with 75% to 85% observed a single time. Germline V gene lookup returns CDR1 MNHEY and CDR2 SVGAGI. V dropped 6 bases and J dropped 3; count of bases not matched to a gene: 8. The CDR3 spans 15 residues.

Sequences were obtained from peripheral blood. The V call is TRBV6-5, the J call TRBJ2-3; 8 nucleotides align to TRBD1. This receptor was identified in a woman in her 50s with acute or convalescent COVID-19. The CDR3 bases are TGTGCCAGCAGCCGACAGGGGTGGGGAACAGATACGCAGTATTTT. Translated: CASSRQGWGTDTQYF.